The clone carrying this T cell receptor beta chain was recorded a few times. No antigen is known for it. Generation of TCR beta libraries employed quantitative 5'-RACE incorporating molecular barcodes. TCRdb analysed the 5' RACE reads with MiXCR anew, one entry per CDR3 protein. The data contain under 300,000 distinct CDR3 sequences, around 7.8% of them singletons. The record originates from a study of CD8 T cells in ankylosing spondylitis. Study results and limitations: What seemed typical of ankylosing spondylitis blood was a TCR beta motif built from several highly homologous variants. It was reported that disease-linked clones were significantly enriched in matched ankylosing spondylitis synovial fluid. Some of the motif variants had earlier been found in reactive arthritis patients' fluid and blood.

The sequence was obtained from a male donor with ankylosing spondylitis or in good health (not recorded which). Material: blood, either unsorted or a sorted T cell fraction (not recorded which).

CDR3 amino acids: CAWSEPGQGEKLFF. In nucleotides, the CDR3 is TGTGCCTGGAGTGAACCGGGACAGGGAGAAAAACTGTTTTTT. The chain couples TRBV30 to TRBJ1-4, with 9 bases aligning to TRBD1. Trimming cost V 1 base and J 8 bases; bases outside gene matches: 5. The CDR3 extends over 14 amino acids. Germline V CDR1 and CDR2: GTSNPN, SVGIG (reference sequence).